These 16 T cell receptor beta chains were all obtained from the same sample, sequenced in a study of cytomegalovirus exposure and HLA in healthy donors. Primers included in the PCR were 60 Vbeta and 13 Jbeta primers. Method: immunoSEQ multiplex PCR; TCRdb's copy keeps in-frame clones and lacks some. The sample includes roughly 100,000 clones, 75% to 90% of them seen just once. Source material: PBMCs. Source of these receptors: a man between 25 and 39 years old in good health and CMV-seropositive.

This rearrangement joins TRBV5-8 to TRBJ2-7; 9 bases agree with TRBD1. Germline CDR1 SGHTS, CDR2 YDEGEE. The length of the CDR3 is 14 residues. Trimming cost V 7 bases and J 1 base; bases outside gene matches: 6. In DNA form, the CDR3 reads TGTGCCAGCCATGGGACAGGGAAGTCCTACGAGCAGTACTTC. This codes for CASHGTGKSYEQYF.

The V gene is TRBV6-1, the J gene TRBJ1-4; TRBD1 matches 7 bases. The CDR3 sequence is 14 residues long. Germline V gene lookup returns CDR1 MNHNS and CDR2 SASEGT. V was clipped by 4 bases and J by 3 bases; unmatched bases: 2. The CDR3 loop reads CASSGQGANEKLFF. The CDR3 DNA follows: TGTGCCAGCAGTGGTCAGGGGGCTAATGAAAAACTGTTTTTT.

The V and J genes are TRBV7-2 and TRBJ1-2, with 8 bases identical to TRBD1. V was clipped by 5 bases and J by 7 bases; unmatched bases: 9. Per germline, CDR1 SGHTA and CDR2 FQGNSA. This CDR3 has 14 amino acids. In DNA form, the CDR3 reads TGTGCCAGCAGCCCCTTGACAGGGGTTGGTGGCTACACCTTC. This translates into CASSPLTGVGGYTF.

The rearrangement uses TRBV4-1 and TRBJ1-6; no firm D call. The CDR3 covers 14 residues. Germline V lookup: CDR1 MGHRA, CDR2 YSYEKL. V lost 0 bases to trimming and J lost 5 bases, with 5 bases between them. In DNA, the CDR3 is TGCGCCAGCAGCCAAGACACAGATAATTCACCCCTCCACTTT. Its protein is CASSQDTDNSPLHF.

This chain uses TRBV19 with TRBJ2-7, with 9 bases identical to TRBD1. Germline trimming cut 5 bases from V and 1 base from J; bases unmatched to any gene: 3. Germline V lookup: CDR1 LNHDA, CDR2 SQIVND (reference sequence). The CDR3 contains 14 residues. The CDR3 loop is CASSSGTGSYEQYF. In nucleotides, the CDR3 is TGTGCCAGTAGTTCCGGGACAGGGTCCTACGAGCAGTACTTC.

There are a few counts of this clone. The CDR3 DNA reads TGTGCCAGCAGCTTGGCGGGGGATTGGTTTGATGGCTACACCTTC. This encodes CASSLAGDWFDGYTF. V gene TRBV5-4 combines with J gene TRBJ1-2; TRBD1 might be the D (5 bases). The V and J ends lost 0 bases and 6 bases respectively, with 15 bases between them. The germline V gene has CDR1 SGHNT and CDR2 YYREEE (reference sequence). The CDR3 spans 15 residues.

This rearrangement joins TRBV2 to TRBJ2-3, with a possible D match to TRBD1 (6 bases). The length of the CDR3 is 12 residues. CDR1 is SNHLY and CDR2 is FYNNEI in the germline V gene. V dropped 6 bases and J dropped 4 bases, with 8 bases sitting between them. The CDR3 DNA sequence: TGTGCCAGCAGACAGGGCGCAGATACGCAGTATTTT. The encoded protein is CASRQGADTQYF.

The rearrangement links TRBV4-3 to TRBJ1-4, with TRBD1 identical over 7 bases. This CDR3 has 14 amino acids. V was clipped by 5 bases and J by 8 bases; unmatched bases: 8. From germline, CDR1 is LGHNA and CDR2 YSLEER. The CDR3 coding sequence is TGCGCCAGCAGCTCCAGGGGGTTAAGGGAAAAACTGTTTTTT. It is translated as CASSSRGLREKLFF.

This rearrangement joins TRBV2 to TRBJ1-1; D unresolved. Germline V gives CDR1 SNHLY, CDR2 FYNNEI. The CDR3 covers 13 residues. V lost 1 base and J 9 bases, leaving 12 bases between the germline ends. The chain's CDR3 is CASSEDQANKAFF. The CDR3 coding sequence is TGTGCCAGCAGTGAAGACCAGGCGAATAAAGCTTTCTTT.

The gene calls are TRBV7-2 and TRBJ2-1, with TRBD2 matching 9 bases. The CDR3 contains 16 residues. Germline V lookup: CDR1 SGHTA, CDR2 FQGNSA. V trimming: 1 base; J trimming: 2 bases; junction bases outside the gene matches: 3. CDR3 sequence reads: CASSLEQRGAYNEQFF. CDR3 bases: TGTGCCAGCAGCTTAGAACAGCGGGGGGCCTACAATGAGCAGTTCTTC.

The V call is TRBV6-1, the J call TRBJ2-5; maybe TRBD1 (6 bases). Germline V gene lookup returns CDR1 MNHNS and CDR2 SASEGT. V was pared by 6 bases and J by 2 bases, with 13 bases between. This CDR3 is built from 14 residues. CDR3 in amino acids: CASSPGVLQETQYF. The CDR3 coding sequence is TGTGCCAGCAGCCCAGGGGTCCTACAAGAGACCCAGTACTTC.

The count of this clone is one. The J gene is TRBJ2-2, the V gene TRBV2; TRBD1 is a possible D gene (6 bases). Germline V CDR1 and CDR2: SNHLY, FYNNEI. This CDR3 has 13 amino acids. V was shortened by 8 bases and J by 4 bases, with 11 bases between the two germline ends. The CDR3 coding sequence is TGTGCCAGCGTGGTGGACAGCACCGGGGAGCTGTTTTTT. Protein product: CASVVDSTGELFF.

The V and J genes are TRBV5-4 and TRBJ1-5; weak D call: TRBD1 (5 bases). V dropped 3 bases and J dropped 4 bases, with 8 bases sitting between them. The CDR3 sequence is 13 residues long. Germline CDR1 SGHNT, CDR2 YYREEE (reference sequence). CDR3 region: CASSSGGNQPQHF. The DNA of the CDR3 is TGTGCCAGCAGCTCGGGGGGGAATCAGCCCCAGCATTTT.

The chain couples TRBV5-6 to TRBJ1-2, with D tentatively TRBD1 (6 bases). Trimming removed 3 bases from V and 0 bases from J, with 15 bases in between. In germline, CDR1 is SGHDT, CDR2 YYEEEE. The CDR3 length is 16 residues. The CDR3, as DNA: TGTGCCAGCAGCTACCTACAGGGAAGCACTAACTATGGCTACACCTTC. Amino acids: CASSYLQGSTNYGYTF. Looking up the rest from reference TRBV5-6 and TRBJ1-2 gives the full variable domain: DAGVTQSPTHLIKTRGQQVTLRCSPKSGHDTVSWYQQALGQGPQFIFQYYEEEERQRGNFPDRFSGHQFPNYSSELNVNALLLGDSALYLCASSYLQGSTNYGYTFGSGTRLTVV.

The chain combines TRBV4-1 with TRBJ1-2; 9 bases map to TRBD1. Germline V gene data show CDR1 as MGHRA and CDR2 as YSYEKL. The CDR3 sequence is 19 residues long. With V trimmed by 2 bases and J by 2 bases, 15 bases remained unmatched. The chain's CDR3 is CASSQQTGQGALLNYGYTF. CDR3 bases: TGCGCCAGCAGCCAACAAACGGGACAGGGAGCCCTCTTAAACTATGGCTACACCTTC.

V and J are TRBV7-6 and TRBJ2-3; possible D gene TRBD1, 5 bases. The CDR3 has 16 amino acids. Looked up from germline, CDR1 is SGHVS and CDR2 is FNYEAQ. The V end was cut by 4 bases, the J end by 11 bases, with 25 bases between. In nucleotides, the CDR3 is TGTGCCAGCAGCTCGGTTCTGAAGGACACCCTAGTACGGCAGTATTTT. Its protein product is CASSSVLKDTLVRQYF. The whole variable domain, filled in from reference TRBV7-6 and TRBJ2-3, reads GAGVSQSPRYKVTKRGQDVALRCDPISGHVSLYWYRQALGQGPEFLTYFNYEAQQDKSGLPNDRFSAERPEGSISTLTIQRTEQRDSAMYRCASSSVLKDTLVRQYFGPGTRLTVL.